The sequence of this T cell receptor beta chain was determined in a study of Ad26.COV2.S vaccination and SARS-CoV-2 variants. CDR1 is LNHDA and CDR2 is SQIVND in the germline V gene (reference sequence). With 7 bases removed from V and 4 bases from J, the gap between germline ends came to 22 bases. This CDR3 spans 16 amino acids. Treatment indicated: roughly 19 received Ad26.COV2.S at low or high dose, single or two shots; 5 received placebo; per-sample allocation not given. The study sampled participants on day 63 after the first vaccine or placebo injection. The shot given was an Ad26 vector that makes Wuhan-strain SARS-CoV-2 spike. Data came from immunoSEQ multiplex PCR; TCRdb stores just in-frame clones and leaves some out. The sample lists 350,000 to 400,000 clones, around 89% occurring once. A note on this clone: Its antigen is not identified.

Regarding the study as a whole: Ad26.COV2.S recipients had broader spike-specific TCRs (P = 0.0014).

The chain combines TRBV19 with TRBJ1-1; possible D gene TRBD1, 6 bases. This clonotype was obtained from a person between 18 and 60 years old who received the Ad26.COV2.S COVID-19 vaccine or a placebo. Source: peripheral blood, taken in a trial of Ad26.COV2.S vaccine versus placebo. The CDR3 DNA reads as TGTGCCAGTATCCCACGGACGGGGGGCGCGAGCACTGAAGCTTTCTTT. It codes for CASIPRTGGASTEAFF. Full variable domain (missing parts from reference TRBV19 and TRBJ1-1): DGGITQSPKYLFRKEGQNVTLSCEQNLNHDAMYWYRQDPGQGLRLIYYSQIVNDFQKGDIAEGYSVSREKKESFPLTVTSAQKNPTAFYLCASIPRTGGASTEAFFGQGTRLTVV.